What follows is one TCR beta chain and its context. Antigen: not known. The entry originates in a study of shared clonotypes between healthy human individuals. Study-wide results and caveats: Clonotype sharing across a few donors was observed for around 5% of naive CD4 clonotypes. An effect of sequencing depth on clonotype sharing among donors was expected.

Germline assignment: CDR1 SGHRS and CDR2 YFSETQ. J gave up 5 bases and V 4 bases, and 15 bases lay outside the gene matches. The CDR3 loop spans 17 amino acids. Sequenced by immunoSEQ multiplex PCR; TCRdb stores in-frame clones only, minus some. The top ten clones hold around 0.37% of a sample with 2,500,000 or so clones, 80% to 95% of them seen once. The source of this sequence is a man aged 18 to 30 in good health. Some clones in this sample may be carry-over from other donors' samples. The rearrangement links TRBV5-1 to TRBJ2-7; 10 nucleotides match TRBD2. The sequencing input was naive CD4+ T cells from PBMCs. This sample's subset: CD45RA+ positively selected. The CDR3 spells CASSPSPLLAGEHEQYF. The CDR3 DNA reads TGCGCCAGCAGCCCTAGCCCCCTCCTAGCGGGGGAACACGAGCAGTACTTC.